One and the same sample provided the 10 T cell receptor beta chains below, sequenced in a study of blood T cell repertoires in COVID-19 (dated by TCRdb to 2018 to 2021). Libraries were made using the immunoSEQ multiplex PCR assay. The immuneACCESS repertoire file appears here via TCRdb, limited to in-frame rearrangements. These files lack a portion of the clones; in checked studies, under half of the deficit traces to unresolved V genes, and the cause of the others is not known. This sample has tens of thousands of clones in its table, and around 90% of those were observed once. The ten largest clones add up to roughly 26% of the sample. The material sequenced was peripheral blood. The receptors originated from a human donor in a cohort sampled during active COVID-19.

The chain combines TRBV7-2 with TRBJ2-5; the match to TRBD2 covers 8 bases. The V gene's germline CDR1 is SGHTA and CDR2 FQGNSA. This CDR3 is 14 amino acids long. The V and J ends lost 4 bases and 5 bases, in that order; junction bases with no gene match: 6. The CDR3 reads CASSSGLALETQYF. CDR3 nucleotide sequence: TGTGCCAGCAGCTCCGGACTAGCATTGGAGACCCAGTACTTC. The full variable domain, its missing parts supplied by reference TRBV7-2 and TRBJ2-5, is GAGVSQSPSNKVTEKGKDVELRCDPISGHTALYWYRQSLGQGLEFLIYFQGNSAPDKSGLPSDRFSAERTGGSVSTLTIQRTQQEDSAVYLCASSSGLALETQYFGPGTRLLVL.

V and J are TRBV10-3 and TRBJ2-5; 7 bases match TRBD2. Trimming at V came to 0 bases and at J to 4 bases, leaving 2 bases not matched to a gene. The CDR3 runs 14 residues. Looked up from germline, CDR1 is ENHRY and CDR2 is SYGVKD. CDR3 region: CAISESAGRETQYF. The CDR3 DNA sequence: TGTGCCATCAGTGAGTCAGCGGGGAGAGAGACCCAGTACTTC.

The rearrangement joins TRBV11-2 to TRBJ2-3, with D possibly being TRBD1 (6 bases). V was cut by 0 bases and J by 4 bases, with 11 bases left in between. Germline V CDR1 and CDR2: SGHAT, FQNNGV. The CDR3 covers 15 residues. The CDR3 is CASSLENPGADTQYF. The DNA for the CDR3 is TGTGCCAGCAGCTTAGAGAACCCAGGGGCAGATACGCAGTATTTT.

The chain joins TRBV19 to TRBJ1-2, with TRBD1 as a possible D gene (5 bases). Germline V gene lookup returns CDR1 LNHDA and CDR2 SQIVND (reference sequence). The V end was cut by 3 bases, the J end by 0 bases, with 8 bases between. The CDR3 is 14 residues long. The CDR3 protein is CASSMTASNYGYTF. The CDR3, as DNA: TGTGCCAGTAGTATGACAGCCTCTAACTATGGCTACACCTTC.

V is TRBV4-1 and J is TRBJ2-5; 14 bases are shared with TRBD2. Germline loops: CDR1 MGHRA, CDR2 YSYEKL. The CDR3 is made up of 16 amino acids. The junction had 5 bases not matched to a gene; V was cut back by 3 bases and J by 5 bases. The CDR3 bases are TGCGCCAGCAGCCAGACTAGCGGGGGGGCCTCGGAGACCCAGTACTTC. Protein product: CASSQTSGGASETQYF.

This clone was found once. The V gene is TRBV5-1, the J gene TRBJ1-2; a possible D gene is TRBD1 (6 bases). CDR1 and CDR2 from the germline V gene are SGHRS and YFSETQ. The CDR3 length is 14 residues. V lost 0 bases and J 7 bases, leaving 13 bases between the germline ends. CDR3 in DNA: TGCGCCAGCAGCTTGGAGGCCAGGGGAGCTGGCTACACCTTC. Its translation is CASSLEARGAGYTF.

This clone came up once. V is TRBV11-1 and J is TRBJ2-2; weak D call: TRBD1 (5 bases). The CDR3 contains 13 residues. The germline V and J ends were trimmed by 6 bases and 5 bases, with 10 bases remaining between them. In germline, CDR1 is SGHAT, CDR2 FQDESV (reference sequence). The CDR3 region has the DNA TGTGCCAGCAGTCAGGGTGGAACCGGGGAGCTGTTTTTT. Protein sequence: CASSQGGTGELFF.

The rearrangement links TRBV12-3 or TRBV12-4 to TRBJ1-2; D is perhaps TRBD1 (5 bases). V was cut by 4 bases and J by 1 base, with 7 bases left in between. The CDR3 has 13 amino acids. This CDR3 is CASSSQVNYGYTF. The CDR3 DNA is TGTGCCAGCAGTTCACAGGTTAACTATGGCTACACCTTC.

V and J are TRBV19 and TRBJ1-1; a weak D match, TRBD1 (5 bases). Germline CDR1 LNHDA, CDR2 SQIVND (reference sequence). V was trimmed by 10 bases and J by 1 base, leaving 16 bases between them. The CDR3 runs 14 residues. The CDR3 is CATSPRDRNTEAFF. CDR3 DNA sequence: TGTGCCACTAGCCCACGAGACAGGAACACTGAAGCTTTCTTT.

The genes are TRBV2 and TRBJ1-5; no definite D call. Germline CDR1 SNHLY, CDR2 FYNNEI. The CDR3 is 14 amino acids. Trimming cost V 2 bases and J 6 bases, with 11 bases left between them. CDR3 DNA sequence: TGTGCCAGCAGTGAATCTATTTCCCGTCAGCCCCAGCATTTT. Its protein is CASSESISRQPQHF.